This is a list of T cell receptor beta chains from one sample in a study of early T cells in non-severe SARS-CoV-2 infection. TCRdb redid the calling of the 5' RACE reads with MiXCR, one entry per CDR3 protein. The repertoire holds around 31,000 distinct CDR3 sequences, with less than 10% as singletons. The sample taken for sequencing was whole blood. The receptors stem from an adult who was a healthcare worker with PCR-confirmed SARS-CoV-2 infection or an uninfected control (not recorded which). Both conserved end residues are part of each CDR3. The D gene is left open where the match is weak. Rows give clone size only sometimes, using once, few, many, or a class for an expanded clone.

>TRBJ2-1|NA|many|TRBV6-2/TRBV6-3
CASSYRVNEQFF
TGTGCCAGCAGTTACAGGGTCAATGAGCAGTTCTTC
>TRBJ2-3|TRBD2|many|TRBV7-6
CASSLMGLAGYADTQYF
TGTGCCAGCAGCTTAATGGGACTAGCGGGGTACGCAGATACGCAGTATTTT
>TRBJ2-3|NA|NA|TRBV5-1
CASSIDSSDTQYF
TGCGCCAGCAGCATAGATAGCTCAGATACGCAGTATTTT
>TRBJ2-3|NA|few|TRBV7-2
CASSLEVGVYTQYF
TGTGCCAGCAGCTTAGAGGTTGGAGTGTATACGCAGTATTTT
>TRBJ2-7|NA|many|TRBV20-1
CSAGGQSDYEQYF
TGCAGTGCGGGCGGACAGTCCGACTACGAGCAGTACTTC
>TRBJ2-3|NA|many|TRBV9
CASSVDVGPASSTDTQYF
TGTGCCAGCAGCGTAGACGTAGGGCCGGCCTCTAGCACAGATACGCAGTATTTT
>TRBJ2-2|NA|NA|TRBV11-3
CASSLGGSDTGELFF
TGTGCCAGCAGCTTAGGAGGGTCAGACACCGGGGAGCTGTTTTTT
>TRBJ2-7|NA|NA|TRBV6-5
CATQRDSYEQYF
TGTGCCACCCAAAGGGACTCCTACGAGCAGTACTTC
>TRBJ1-2|NA|many|TRBV27
CASSLTRYYGYTF
TGTGCCAGCAGTTTAACCAGGTACTATGGCTACACCTTC
>TRBJ2-5|TRBD1|many|TRBV7-2
CASSFKGAKTQYF
TGTGCCAGCAGCTTTAAGGGGGCGAAGACCCAGTACTTC
>TRBJ2-1|TRBD1|many|TRBV5-4
CASSLKTGGSYNEQFF
TGTGCCAGCAGCTTGAAGACAGGGGGCTCCTACAATGAGCAGTTCTTC
>TRBJ1-4|TRBD1|medium-sized|TRBV3-1
CASSLQGANEKLFF
TGTGCCAGCAGCCTACAGGGGGCCAATGAAAAACTGTTTTTT
>TRBJ2-1|TRBD2|many|TRBV30
CAWGGLPNEQFF
TGTGCCTGGGGGGGACTACCCAATGAGCAGTTCTTC
>TRBJ2-3|NA|many|TRBV20-1
CSASPGSGSSTDTQYF
TGCAGTGCTAGCCCGGGTAGTGGATCTAGCACAGATACGCAGTATTTT
>TRBJ1-6|NA|NA|TRBV4-3
CASSQGENSPLHF
TGCGCCAGCAGCCAGGGAGAAAATTCACCCCTCCACTTT